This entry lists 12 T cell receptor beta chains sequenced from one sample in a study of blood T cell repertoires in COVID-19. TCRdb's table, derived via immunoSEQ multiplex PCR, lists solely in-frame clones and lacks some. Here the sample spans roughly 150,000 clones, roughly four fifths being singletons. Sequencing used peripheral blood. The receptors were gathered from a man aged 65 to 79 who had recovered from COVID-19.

The CDR3 sequence is CASSGGVSTDTQYF. The CDR3, as DNA: TGTGCCAGCAGTGGCGGAGTCAGCACAGATACGCAGTATTTT. The rearrangement uses TRBV6-6 and TRBJ2-3; no definite D call. V lost 5 bases to trimming and J lost 0 bases, with 9 bases between them. The germline V gene has CDR1 MNHNY and CDR2 SVGAGI (reference sequence). The CDR3 totals 14 residues.

CDR3 sequence reads: CASSETSGGGEQFF. The CDR3 nucleotides are TGTGCCAGCAGCGAGACTAGCGGGGGAGGTGAGCAGTTCTTC. The V call is TRBV11-3, the J call TRBJ2-1; the match to TRBD2 covers 12 bases. The CDR3 runs 14 residues. CDR1 is SGHNT, CDR2 YENEEA, per germline. V lost 5 bases and J lost 9; bases outside the gene matches: 5.

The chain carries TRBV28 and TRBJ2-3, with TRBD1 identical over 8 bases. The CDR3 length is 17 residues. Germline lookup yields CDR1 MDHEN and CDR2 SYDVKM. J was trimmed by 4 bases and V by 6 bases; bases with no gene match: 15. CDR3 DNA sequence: TGTGCCAGCAGCACTCCCCTTCGAGGACAGGGCGCAGATACGCAGTATTTT. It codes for CASSTPLRGQGADTQYF.

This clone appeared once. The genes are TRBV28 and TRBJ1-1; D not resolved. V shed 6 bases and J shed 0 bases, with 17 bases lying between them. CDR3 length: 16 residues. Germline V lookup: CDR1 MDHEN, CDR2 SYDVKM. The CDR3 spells CASRRGGSYLNTEAFF. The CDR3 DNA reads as TGTGCCAGCAGACGCGGAGGCAGCTACTTGAACACTGAAGCTTTCTTT.

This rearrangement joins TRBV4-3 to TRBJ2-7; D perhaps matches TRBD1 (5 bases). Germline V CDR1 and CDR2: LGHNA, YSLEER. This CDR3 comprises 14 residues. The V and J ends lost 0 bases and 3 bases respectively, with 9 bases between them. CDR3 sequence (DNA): TGCGCCAGCAGCCAAGATTTGACAGACTACGAGCAGTACTTC. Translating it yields CASSQDLTDYEQYF.

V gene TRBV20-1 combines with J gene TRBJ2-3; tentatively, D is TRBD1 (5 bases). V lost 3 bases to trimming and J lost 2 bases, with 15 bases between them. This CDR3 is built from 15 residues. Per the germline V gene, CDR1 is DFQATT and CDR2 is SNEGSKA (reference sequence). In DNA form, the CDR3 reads TGCAGTGCTAGTCACAGGCTCGCCGACACAGATACGCAGTATTTT. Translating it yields CSASHRLADTDTQYF.

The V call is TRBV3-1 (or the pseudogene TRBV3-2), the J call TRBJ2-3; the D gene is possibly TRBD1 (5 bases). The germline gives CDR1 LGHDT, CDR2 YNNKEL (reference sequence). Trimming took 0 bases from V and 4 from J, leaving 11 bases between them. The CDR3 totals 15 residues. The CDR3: CASSQEAARADTQYF. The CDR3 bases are TGTGCCAGCAGCCAAGAGGCCGCCAGGGCAGATACGCAGTATTTT.

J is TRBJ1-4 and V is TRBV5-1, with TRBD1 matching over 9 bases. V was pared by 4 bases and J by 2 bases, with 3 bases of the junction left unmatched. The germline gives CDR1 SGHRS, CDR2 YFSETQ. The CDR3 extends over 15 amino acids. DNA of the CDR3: TGCGCCAGCAGCAAACAGGGGGCGACTAATGAAAAACTGTTTTTT. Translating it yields CASSKQGATNEKLFF.

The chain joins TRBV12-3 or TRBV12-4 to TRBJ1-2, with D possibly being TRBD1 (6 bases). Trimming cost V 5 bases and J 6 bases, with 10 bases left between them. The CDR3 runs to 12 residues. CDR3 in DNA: TGTGCCAGCAGTCGCAGGGGTGATGGCTACACCTTC. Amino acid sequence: CASSRRGDGYTF.

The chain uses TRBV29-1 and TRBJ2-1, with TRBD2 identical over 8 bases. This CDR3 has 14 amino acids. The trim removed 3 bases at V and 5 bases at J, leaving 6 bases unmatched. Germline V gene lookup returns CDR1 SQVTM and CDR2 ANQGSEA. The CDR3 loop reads CSVEASGLDNEQFF. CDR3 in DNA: TGCAGCGTTGAGGCTAGCGGGTTAGACAATGAGCAGTTCTTC.

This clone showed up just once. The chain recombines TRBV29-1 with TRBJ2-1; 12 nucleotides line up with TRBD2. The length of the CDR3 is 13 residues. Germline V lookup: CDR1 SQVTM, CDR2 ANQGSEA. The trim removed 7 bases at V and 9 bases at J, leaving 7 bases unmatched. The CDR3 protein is CSETSGSSGEQFF. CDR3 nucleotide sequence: TGCAGCGAGACTAGCGGGAGTTCAGGTGAGCAGTTCTTC.

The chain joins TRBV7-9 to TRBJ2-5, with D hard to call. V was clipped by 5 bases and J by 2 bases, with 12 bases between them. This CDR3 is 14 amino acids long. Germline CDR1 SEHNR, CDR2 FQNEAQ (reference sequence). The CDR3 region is CASSPVAIQETQYF. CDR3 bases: TGTGCCAGCAGCCCCGTGGCCATACAAGAGACCCAGTACTTC.